Sequencing of this T cell receptor beta chain was carried out in a study of Graves' ophthalmopathy and Graves' hyperthyroidism. The sequenced template was RNA, covering the TCR beta CDR3 region. HTBI primers were used in a first-round RT-PCR, which preceded a second-round multiplex PCR. TCRdb re-analysed the multiplex PCR reads in MiXCR, keeping a single row per CDR3 protein. The profile shows a few hundred thousand distinct CDR3 sequences, 17% of them singletons. Germline V CDR1 and CDR2: MGHRA, YSYEKL. This CDR3 region has 16 residues. V was clipped by 3 bases and J by 4 bases; unmatched bases: 10. The sequence derives from an adult woman with stable Graves' hyperthyroidism. Sample: peripheral blood. The chain couples TRBV4-1 to TRBJ2-7; 9 nucleotides match TRBD2. CDR3 in DNA: TGCGCCAGCAGCCAGGACCCGACTAGCGGCTTATACGAGCAGTACTTC. Its protein is CASSQDPTSGLYEQYF.